A selection of T cell receptor beta chains follows, all from one sample in a study of PD-L1 blockade in urothelial cancer. Produced via immunoSEQ multiplex PCR; TCRdb's table is partial and in-frame only. The sample has 95,000 to 100,000 clones, roughly 84% seen once. Sequencing used PBMCs, obtained around atezolizumab (anti-PD-L1) treatment. The receptors originated from a man aged 60 to 75 with urothelial cancer. Each CDR3 is given without its conserved first and last residue.

V,CDR3
TRBV10-2,ASSEGRGNTQY
TRBV7-9,ASSSQTYNEQF
TRBV6-5,ASRTGQFNYGYT
TRBV19,ASSTRGGAETQY
TRBV7-2,ASSLVVQSSYEQY
TRBV28,ASNLAGGPAKNIQY
TRBV11-2,ASSLDNSGQETQY
TRBV7-8,ASSLKLNYGYT
TRBV28,ASSAGLAETTGELF
TRBV7-2,ASSSTGQGYETQY
TRBV5-1,ASSSSTSGSENEQF
TRBV28,ASSLWTNSNQPQH
TRBV11-1,ASRTTSGSWNEQF
TRBV5-1,ASSLAPGGPQPQH
TRBV2,ASNGGSSGANVLT
TRBV6-5,ASSPGHMLPQF
TRBV2,ASSEEAGPVREQY
TRBV9,ASSVFSDTEAF
TRBV7-8,ASSVNARGSPEQY
TRBV6-1,ASTLDTNTEAF
TRBV5-1,ASSFRGIGVNTEAF
TRBV19,ASSIRGSNQPQH
TRBV25-1,ASSGNRVLFQETQY
TRBV7-2,ASSLEGNYGYT
TRBV19,ASSADPHSSEAF
TRBV4-1,ASSHPAGLRSYEQY
TRBV5-1,ASSETGPHETQY
TRBV28,ASSHWETGWETQY
TRBV5-4,ASTRRGRGDITDTQY
TRBV5-1,ASSLEGYEQY
TRBV5-4,ASSRAAGYTDTQY
TRBV4-1,ASSQEVVVYEQY
TRBV6-4,ASREDPRGEAF
TRBV11-2,ASRTGGNEKLF
TRBV4-2,ASSQVGQLAYGYT
TRBV6-4,ASSNTSGSTETQY
TRBV6-5,ASSTTGGGHQPQH
TRBV4-1,ASSPGSRPLNEKLF
TRBV10-3,AISDSSGGGDTDTQY
TRBV19,ASTDTTGEGEKLF
TRBV28,ASSSEFAKLF